This is a list of T cell receptor beta chains from one sample in a study of beta chain features in type 1 diabetes. Some clones are missing from TCRdb's copy, which holds only in-frame ones; the method was immunoSEQ multiplex PCR. Of nearly 350,000 clones listed, around 7.6% were seen once; the top ten hold around 0.45%. Sequenced sample: central memory CD4+ T cells from blood. The receptors derive from a woman between 18 and 29 years old in good health. The CDR3 runs from the conserved cysteine through the conserved F or W. The D gene is left open where the match is weak. Not all rows give a size; the values are once, few, many and, for expanded clones, a class.

>TRBD1|TRBJ1-2|TRBV5-1|-
TGCGCCAGCAGCGCGTCTACCGGGACAGCTAACTATGGCTACACCTTC
CASSASTGTANYGYTF
>TRBD2|TRBJ2-1|TRBV9|many
TGTGCCAGCAGCGTAGTAGCGGGAACGAATGAGCAGTTCTTC
CASSVVAGTNEQFF
>-|TRBJ2-1|TRBV11-2|-
TGTGCCAGCACCCTCACTTTTAGGGTACTGGGGGCCAATGAGCAGTTCTTC
CASTLTFRVLGANEQFF
>-|TRBJ1-1|TRBV9|-
TGTGCCAGCACCCCCCAGCAGTTGAACACTGAAGCTTTCTTT
CASTPQQLNTEAFF
>TRBD2|TRBJ2-3|TRBV7-9|many
TGTGCCAGCAGCTTTGCTAGCGGGATGACAGATACGCAGTATTTT
CASSFASGMTDTQYF
>-|TRBJ2-7|TRBV6-5|-
TGTGCCAGCAGGCGAATCAGGGGTGACTACGAGCAGTACTTC
CASRRIRGDYEQYF
>-|TRBJ2-1|TRBV28|-
TGTGCCAGCAGTCGGACCATGGGGAATGAGCAGTTCTTC
CASSRTMGNEQFF
>-|TRBJ2-1|TRBV21-1|few
TGTGCCAGCAGCAGCTCGCTCACGCAGGGGTTATTTTCTTGCAATGAGCAGTTCTTC
CASSSSLTQGLFSCNEQFF
>TRBD2|TRBJ2-5|TRBV2|many
TGTGCCAGCAGCCAACCGGGACTAGCGAAAGAGACCCAGTACTTC
CASSQPGLAKETQYF
>-|TRBJ1-1|TRBV7-2|few
TGTGCCAGCAGCCCCCAGGGCAGGAGGACTGAAGCTTTCTTT
CASSPQGRRTEAFF
>-|TRBJ2-7|TRBV5-6|-
TGTGCCAGCAGCGTGACTCTTTCCTACGAGCAGTACTTC
CASSVTLSYEQYF
>-|TRBJ2-3|TRBV7-9|many
TGTGCCAGCAGCTTAGTCTCGACTCGCACAGATACGCAGTATTTT
CASSLVSTRTDTQYF
>-|TRBJ2-5|TRBV9|few
TGTGCCAGCAGCGTAGCAGCGGGCAAAGAGACCCAGTACTTC
CASSVAAGKETQYF
>TRBD2|TRBJ2-1|TRBV29-1|few
TGCAGCGTTGGCGGGAGTAGCTACAATGAGCAGTTCTTC
CSVGGSSYNEQFF
>-|TRBJ2-7|TRBV5-6|few
TGTGCCAGCAGCTTGTTTGCACAGGGCAGCTCCTACGAGCAGTACTTC
CASSLFAQGSSYEQYF
>TRBD2|TRBJ2-1|TRBV15|few
TGTGCCACCAGCCCTCAGGGGACTAGCGGCAGTGAGCAGTTCTTC
CATSPQGTSGSEQFF
>-|TRBJ2-1|TRBV4-3|few
TGCGCCAGCAGCCAAGATCCCTCCAGGGGCAATGAGCAGTTCTTC
CASSQDPSRGNEQFF
>TRBD2|TRBJ2-7|TRBV5-4|-
TGTGCCAGCAGCTGGGTCGGAGGGACTAGCGGGAGCGAGCAGTACTTC
CASSWVGGTSGSEQYF
>-|TRBJ2-1|TRBV6-5|many
TGTGCCAGCAGTACCCAGAAAAATACGGACCAGTTCTTC
CASSTQKNTDQFF
>TRBD2|TRBJ2-3|TRBV29-1|few
TGCAGCATCCGGGGGAGAGAGTCTAGCGGGAGCTCAGATACGCAGTATTTT
CSIRGRESSGSSDTQYF
>TRBD1|TRBJ2-7|TRBV7-9|many
TGTGCCAGCAGCCGGGACAGGGCGGCGGTTCTTGACTTC
CASSRDRAAVLDF
>-|TRBJ1-1|TRBV10-3|few
TGTGCCATCAGCATCCAGATGAACACTGAAGCTTTCTTT
CAISIQMNTEAFF
>TRBD2|TRBJ2-1|TRBV7-2|few
TGTGCCAGCAGCCCTGGACTAGGAGCTTACAATGAGCAGTTCTTC
CASSPGLGAYNEQFF
>-|TRBJ2-5|TRBV18|few
TGTGCCAGCTCACCGAGTGGGGAGACCCAGTACTTC
CASSPSGETQYF
>-|TRBJ2-5|TRBV7-2|-
TGTGCCAGCAGCCCCTATGGGGAACAAGAGACCCAGTACTTC
CASSPYGEQETQYF
>-|TRBJ2-3|TRBV5-5|-
TGTGCCAGCAGCCAAGTTGGTCACCAAGATACGCAGTATTTT
CASSQVGHQDTQYF
>TRBD2|TRBJ2-2|TRBV2|-
TGTGCCAGCAGTGGACTAGCGGGAGACACCGGGGAGCTGTTTTTT
CASSGLAGDTGELFF
>-|TRBJ2-2|TRBV6-6|many
TGTGCCAGCAGACCTCAGAACACCGGGGAGCTGTTTTTT
CASRPQNTGELFF
>-|TRBJ2-1|TRBV27|-
TGTGCCAGCAGTGCCTACCAGGATCCATACAATGAGCAGTTCTTC
CASSAYQDPYNEQFF